The 21 T cell receptor beta chains below were found in one sample sequenced in a study of response to subunit inactivated influenza vaccine. TCRdb re-analysed the RT-PCR reads in MiXCR, keeping a single row per CDR3 protein. Among 400,000 to 650,000 distinct CDR3 sequences listed, less than 7.5% were seen once. The starting material was PBMCs from blood, obtained less than 30 months after vaccination. These receptors all stem from a man aged 45 to 75 who received an inactivated influenza vaccine.

This chain uses TRBV27 with TRBJ2-7, with 9 bases aligning to TRBD1. Per the germline V gene, CDR1 is MNHEY and CDR2 is SMNVEV (reference sequence). J was trimmed by 2 bases and V by 5 bases; bases with no gene match: 7. This CDR3 spans 15 amino acids. The CDR3 DNA is TGTGCCAGCAGTGTAAGGACAGGGGCCCCCTACGAGCAGTACTTC. Translation gives CASSVRTGAPYEQYF.

There are a few counts of this clonotype. The J gene is TRBJ2-1, the V gene TRBV5-1; 8 nucleotides line up with TRBD2. The CDR3 is 15 amino acids. Germline CDR1 reads SGHRS; CDR2 reads YFSETQ. Germline trimming cut 5 bases from V and 5 bases from J; bases unmatched to any gene: 9. The CDR3 spells CASRSVAGGHNEQFF. CDR3 DNA sequence: TGCGCCAGCAGGTCGGTTGCGGGGGGCCACAATGAGCAGTTCTTC.

This clonotype occurred many times. The chain joins TRBV28 to TRBJ2-2; D is unclear. The CDR3 is made up of 16 amino acids. V dropped 0 bases and J dropped 2 bases, with 10 bases sitting between them. Germline loops: CDR1 MDHEN, CDR2 SYDVKM. CDR3 bases: TGTGCCAGCAGTTTATGGGTCAGGTCTAACACCGGGGAGCTGTTTTTT. This encodes CASSLWVRSNTGELFF. Looking up the rest from reference TRBV28 and TRBJ2-2 gives the full variable domain: DVKVTQSSRYLVKRTGEKVFLECVQDMDHENMFWYRQDPGLGLRLIYFSYDVKMKEKGDIPEGYSVSREKKERFSLILESASTNQTSMYLCASSLWVRSNTGELFFGEGSRLTVL.

This clonotype was counted ten times or more. The chain carries TRBV6-5 and TRBJ2-5; D might be TRBD1 (5 bases). The CDR3 runs 16 residues. Germline CDR1 reads MNHEY; CDR2 reads SVGAGI. Trimming removed 2 bases at V and 0 bases at J, with 13 bases between. The CDR3 DNA sequence: TGTGCCAGCAGTTACCACCCGACGGACAACCAAGAGACCCAGTACTTC. Its protein is CASSYHPTDNQETQYF.

This clonotype was detected ten times or more. The rearrangement uses TRBV9 and TRBJ2-6; D remains unclear. Germline lookup yields CDR1 SGDLS and CDR2 YYNGEE. The V and J ends lost 0 bases and 0 bases respectively, with 10 bases between them. This CDR3 has 17 residues. The CDR3 spells CASSVGSAFSGANVLTF. The DNA of the CDR3 is TGTGCCAGCAGCGTAGGGTCGGCGTTCTCTGGGGCCAACGTCCTGACTTTC.

The chain joins TRBV7-9 to TRBJ1-1; 10 nucleotides agree with TRBD1. The ends lost 4 bases at V and 4 bases at J; junction bases unmatched: 9. CDR1 is SEHNR, CDR2 FQNEAQ, per germline (reference sequence). The CDR3 is made up of 16 amino acids. The CDR3 protein is CASSSPGQGSRTEAFF. CDR3 bases: TGTGCCAGCAGCTCACCGGGACAGGGGAGTCGCACTGAAGCTTTCTTT.

Only a few counts were recorded for this clonotype. The chain uses TRBV3-1 and TRBJ2-3; 7 nucleotides match TRBD2. CDR1 and CDR2 (germline): LGHDT, YNNKEL (reference sequence). The CDR3 length is 17 residues. With 1 base clipped from V and 2 bases from J, the junction kept 9 bases outside the gene matches. The CDR3 DNA sequence: TGTGCCAGCAGCCAAGTATATGGGGGGGTGTTCACAGATACGCAGTATTTT. Protein sequence: CASSQVYGGVFTDTQYF.

The rearrangement joins TRBV12-3 or TRBV12-4 to TRBJ2-1; D is unresolved. This CDR3 region has 12 residues. Trimming cost V 7 bases and J 8 bases, with 12 bases left between them. The CDR3: CASTSGRDEQFF. As DNA, the CDR3 is TGTGCCAGCACCTCAGGCCGGGATGAGCAGTTCTTC.

This rearrangement joins TRBV20-1 to TRBJ2-7, with D possibly being TRBD2 (5 bases). CDR3 length equals 14 residues. The germline gives CDR1 DFQATT, CDR2 SNEGSKA (reference sequence). The CDR3: CVAGYAGSVYEQYF. CDR3 sequence (DNA): TGCGTCGCCGGGTATGCGGGTTCGGTCTACGAGCAGTACTTC.

This clonotype occurred many times. One junction end does not reproduce the germline sequence, and a read error may be involved. The chain has TRBV20-1 and TRBJ2-7, with D perhaps assigned TRBD1 or TRBD2 (6 bases each). CDR3 size: 11 residues. The germline CDR1 and CDR2 sequences are DFQATT and SNEGSKA (reference sequence). The CDR3 DNA reads as TGCAGTGCTAGGAGGGGGGCCCTACTGTTATTC. This translates into CSARRGALLLF.

There are many counts of this clonotype. This chain uses TRBV6-5 with TRBJ2-5; TRBD1 matches 8 bases. Germline V gives CDR1 MNHEY, CDR2 SVGAGI. V lost 2 bases, J lost 6 bases, and 8 bases stayed unmatched. The CDR3 has 15 amino acids. The DNA of the CDR3 is TGTGCCAGCAGTTACCTGTCAGGGGGCGGAAAGACCCAGTACTTC. As protein: CASSYLSGGGKTQYF.

This chain links TRBV11-2 with TRBJ2-2; 7 bases are shared with TRBD2. CDR3 size: 17 residues. Unmatched junction bases numbered 12, after V lost 0 bases and J lost 8 bases. The germline gives CDR1 SGHAT, CDR2 FQNNGV. CDR3 nucleotides: TGTGCCAGCAGCTTAGATGGTGCGGGAGTATCCTCGGGGGAGCTGTTTTTT. It translates to CASSLDGAGVSSGELFF. Variable domain in full (rest from reference TRBV11-2 and TRBJ2-2): EAGVAQSPRYKIIEKRQSVAFWCNPISGHATLYWYQQILGQGPKLLIQFQNNGVVDDSQLPKDRFSAERLKGVDSTLKIQPAKLEDSAVYLCASSLDGAGVSSGELFFGEGSRLTVL.

This clonotype was seen only a few times. J is TRBJ2-1 and V is TRBV6-1, with D unresolved. Germline V gene lookup returns CDR1 MNHNS and CDR2 SASEGT. V shed 6 bases and J shed 9 bases, with 15 bases lying between them. The CDR3 covers 13 residues. CDR3 DNA sequence: TGTGCCAGCAGGCCTGGTACAAATGGTGAGCAGTTCTTC. Protein: CASRPGTNGEQFF.

V usage is TRBV11-2 and J usage is TRBJ2-7; 14 positions agree with TRBD2. With 5 bases clipped from V and 6 bases from J, the junction kept 9 bases outside the gene matches. The CDR3 sequence is 16 residues long. Germline values: CDR1 SGHAT, CDR2 FQNNGV. CDR3 coding DNA: TGTGCCAGCAGCGCGTTGACTAGCGGGGGGGTATTCGAGCAGTACTTC. Protein sequence: CASSALTSGGVFEQYF.

The V gene is TRBV6-2 or TRBV6-3, the J gene TRBJ2-7; TRBD2 agrees at 11 bases. The J segment lost 3 bases and the V segment lost 0 bases, leaving 7 bases of the junction unmatched. The CDR3 runs 17 residues. Germline V CDR1 and CDR2: MNHEY, SVGEGT. The CDR3 protein is CASSYSSTSGGLYEQYF. CDR3 DNA: TGTGCCAGCAGTTACTCGAGTACTAGCGGGGGACTCTACGAGCAGTACTTC.

The chain employs TRBV7-8 and TRBJ2-3; the D gene is possibly TRBD2 (7 bases). The CDR3 is 16 amino acids. Germline CDR1 reads SGHVS; CDR2 reads FQNEAQ. V was cut by 3 bases and J by 0 bases, with 13 bases left in between. Here the CDR3 reads CASSFRGGLSTDTQYF. CDR3 DNA sequence: TGTGCCAGCAGCTTTAGGGGGGGGCTCAGCACAGATACGCAGTATTTT.

This clonotype was detected a few times. This chain uses TRBV4-2 with TRBJ2-5; D is unresolved. Germline loops: CDR1 LGHNA, CDR2 YNFKEQ. The germline V and J ends were trimmed by 4 bases and 4 bases, with 13 bases remaining between them. CDR3 size: 14 residues. The CDR3 loop reads CASSPAGPRETQYF. CDR3 bases: TGTGCCAGCAGCCCAGCCGGGCCACGAGAGACCCAGTACTTC.

As for this clonotype: Possible read error: a much larger clone is one base away. The gene calls are TRBV12-3 or TRBV12-4 and TRBJ2-3, with D unresolved. V shed 5 bases and J shed 4 bases, with 10 bases lying between them. The CDR3 totals 13 residues. The CDR3 DNA follows: TGTGCCAGCAGTCCCGCGGCTCCAGATACGCAGTATTTT. This encodes CASSPAAPDTQYF.

This clonotype turned up a few times. The chain has TRBV7-9 and TRBJ2-5; D remains unclear. Deletions cut 2 bases from V and 3 bases from J, with 13 bases between. The CDR3 loop spans 15 amino acids. Per the germline V gene, CDR1 is SEHNR and CDR2 is FQNEAQ (reference sequence). The DNA for the CDR3 is TGTGCCAGCAGCTTATCGATGTGGCTTGAAGAGACCCAGTACTTC. As protein: CASSLSMWLEETQYF.

The chain is built from TRBV5-6 and TRBJ2-1; D ambiguous. The ends were cut back, 4 bases at V and 3 bases at J, with 14 bases in the middle. The CDR3 is 15 amino acids. Germline V gene lookup returns CDR1 SGHDT and CDR2 YYEEEE. The CDR3 sequence is CASSTSRPVYNEQFF. CDR3 bases: TGTGCCAGCAGCACCTCCCGGCCGGTCTACAATGAGCAGTTCTTC.

This clonotype showed up just a few times. This chain links TRBV6-1 with TRBJ2-2; TRBD2 matches 11 bases. The V gene end was trimmed by 6 bases and the J gene end by 4 bases; junction bases not matched to a gene: 7. The germline gives CDR1 MNHNS, CDR2 SASEGT. This CDR3 region has 16 residues. The CDR3 DNA reads as TGTGCCAGCAGCCGACTAGCGGGATATTTCACCGGGGAGCTGTTTTTT. Its translation: CASSRLAGYFTGELFF.